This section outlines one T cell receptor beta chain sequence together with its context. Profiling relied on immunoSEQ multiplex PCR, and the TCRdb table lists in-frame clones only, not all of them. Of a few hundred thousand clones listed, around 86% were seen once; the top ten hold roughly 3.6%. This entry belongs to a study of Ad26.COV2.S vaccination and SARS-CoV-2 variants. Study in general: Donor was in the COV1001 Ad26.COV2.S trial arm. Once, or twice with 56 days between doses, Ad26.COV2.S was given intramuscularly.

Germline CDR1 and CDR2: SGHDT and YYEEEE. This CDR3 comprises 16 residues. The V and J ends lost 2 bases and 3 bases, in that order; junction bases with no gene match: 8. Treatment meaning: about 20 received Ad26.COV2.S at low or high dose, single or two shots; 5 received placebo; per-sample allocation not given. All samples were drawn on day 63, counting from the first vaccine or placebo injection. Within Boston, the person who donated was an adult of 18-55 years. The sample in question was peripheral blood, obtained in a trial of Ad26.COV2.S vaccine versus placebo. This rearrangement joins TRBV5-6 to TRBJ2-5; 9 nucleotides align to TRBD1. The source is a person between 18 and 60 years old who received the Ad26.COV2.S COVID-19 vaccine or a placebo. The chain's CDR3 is CASSFGTGYFEETQYF. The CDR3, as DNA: TGTGCCAGCAGCTTCGGGACAGGGTATTTCGAAGAGACCCAGTACTTC.